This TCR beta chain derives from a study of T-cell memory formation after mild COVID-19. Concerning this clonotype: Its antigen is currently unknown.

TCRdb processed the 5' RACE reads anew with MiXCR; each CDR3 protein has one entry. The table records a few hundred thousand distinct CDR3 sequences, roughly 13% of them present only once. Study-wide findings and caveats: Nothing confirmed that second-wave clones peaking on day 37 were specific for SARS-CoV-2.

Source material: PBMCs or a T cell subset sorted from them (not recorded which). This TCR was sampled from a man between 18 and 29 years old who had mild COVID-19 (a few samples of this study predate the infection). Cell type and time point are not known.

CDR3: CASSLGGQWDGNQPQHF. The DNA for the CDR3 is TGTGCCAGCAGTTTGGGGGGGCAGTGGGACGGTAATCAGCCCCAGCATTTT. This chain links TRBV12-3 or TRBV12-4 with TRBJ1-5; a possible D gene is TRBD1 (6 bases). The length of the CDR3 is 17 residues. V was clipped by 3 bases and J by 4 bases, with 19 bases between them.